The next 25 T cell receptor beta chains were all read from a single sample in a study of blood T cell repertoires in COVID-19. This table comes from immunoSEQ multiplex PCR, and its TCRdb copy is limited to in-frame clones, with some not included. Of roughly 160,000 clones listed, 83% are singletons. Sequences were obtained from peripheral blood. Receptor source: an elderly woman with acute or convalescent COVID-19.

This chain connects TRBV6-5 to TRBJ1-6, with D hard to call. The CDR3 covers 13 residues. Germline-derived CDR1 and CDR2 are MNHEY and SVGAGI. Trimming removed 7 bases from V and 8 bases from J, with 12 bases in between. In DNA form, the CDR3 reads TGTGCCAGCAAGAGGGATGGCGATTCACCCCTCCACTTT. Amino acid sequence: CASKRDGDSPLHF.

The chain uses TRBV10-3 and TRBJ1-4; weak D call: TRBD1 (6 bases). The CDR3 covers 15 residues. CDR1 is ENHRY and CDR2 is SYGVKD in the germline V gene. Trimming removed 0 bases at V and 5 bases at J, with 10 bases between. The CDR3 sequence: CAISESSRGNEKLFF. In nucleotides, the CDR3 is TGTGCCATCAGTGAGTCGTCCAGGGGAAATGAAAAACTGTTTTTT.

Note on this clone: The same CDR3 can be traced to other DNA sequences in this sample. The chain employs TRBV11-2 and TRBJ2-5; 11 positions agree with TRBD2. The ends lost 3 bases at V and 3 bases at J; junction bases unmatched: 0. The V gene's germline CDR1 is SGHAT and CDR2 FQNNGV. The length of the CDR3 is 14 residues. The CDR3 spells CASSLGLAEETQYF. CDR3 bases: TGTGCCAGCAGCTTGGGACTAGCGGAAGAGACCCAGTACTTC.

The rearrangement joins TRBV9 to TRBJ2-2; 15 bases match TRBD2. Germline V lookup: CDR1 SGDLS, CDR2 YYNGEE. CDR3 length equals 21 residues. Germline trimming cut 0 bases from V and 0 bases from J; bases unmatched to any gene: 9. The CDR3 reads CASSVGDLGLAGGANTGELFF. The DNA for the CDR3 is TGTGCCAGCAGCGTAGGGGACTTGGGACTAGCGGGAGGCGCGAACACCGGGGAGCTGTTTTTT.

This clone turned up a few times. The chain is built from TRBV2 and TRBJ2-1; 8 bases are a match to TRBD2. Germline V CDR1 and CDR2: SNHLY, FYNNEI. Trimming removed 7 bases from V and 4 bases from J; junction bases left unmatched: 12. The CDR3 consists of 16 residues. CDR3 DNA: TGTGCCAGCACTGACGGGGCGGGAGGCCCTTACAATGAGCAGTTCTTC. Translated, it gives CASTDGAGGPYNEQFF.

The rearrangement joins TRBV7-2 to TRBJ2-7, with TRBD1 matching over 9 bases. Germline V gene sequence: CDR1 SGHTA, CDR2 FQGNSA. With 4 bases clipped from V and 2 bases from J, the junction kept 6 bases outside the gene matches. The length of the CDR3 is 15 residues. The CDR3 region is CASSSGQGGTYEQYF. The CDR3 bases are TGTGCCAGCAGCTCGGGACAGGGAGGGACCTACGAGCAGTACTTC.

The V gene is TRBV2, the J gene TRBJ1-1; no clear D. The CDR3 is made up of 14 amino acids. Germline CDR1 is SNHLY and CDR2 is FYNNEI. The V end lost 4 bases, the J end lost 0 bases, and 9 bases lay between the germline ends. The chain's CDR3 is CASSVAGMNTEAFF. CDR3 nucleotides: TGTGCCAGCAGTGTAGCCGGTATGAACACTGAAGCTTTCTTT.

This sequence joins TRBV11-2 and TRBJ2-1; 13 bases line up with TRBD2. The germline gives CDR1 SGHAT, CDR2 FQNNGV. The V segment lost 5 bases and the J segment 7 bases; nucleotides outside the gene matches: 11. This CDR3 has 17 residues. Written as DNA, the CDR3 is TGTGCCAGCAGCCCGGGGACTAGCGGGGCGTTTCTGAATGAGCAGTTCTTC. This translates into CASSPGTSGAFLNEQFF.

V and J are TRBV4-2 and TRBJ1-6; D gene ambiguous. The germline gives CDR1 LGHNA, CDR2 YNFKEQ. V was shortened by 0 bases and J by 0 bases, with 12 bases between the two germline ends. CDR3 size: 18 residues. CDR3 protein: CASSQEITASSYNSPLHF. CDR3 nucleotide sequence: TGTGCCAGCAGCCAAGAGATTACTGCGAGCTCCTATAATTCACCCCTCCACTTT.

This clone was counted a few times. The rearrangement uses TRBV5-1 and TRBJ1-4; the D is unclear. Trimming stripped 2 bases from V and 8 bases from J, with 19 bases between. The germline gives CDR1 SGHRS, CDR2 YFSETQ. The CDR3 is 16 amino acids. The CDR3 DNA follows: TGCGCCAGCAGCTTAATATCTGGGTTATCAGGCGAAAAACTGTTTTTT. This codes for CASSLISGLSGEKLFF.

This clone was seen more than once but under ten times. The CDR3 nucleotides are TGTGCCAGCAGCCAGGGACTAGCGGGAGGGCTCGCAGATACGCAGTATTTT. Translated, it gives CASSQGLAGGLADTQYF. This chain connects TRBV3-1 (or the pseudogene TRBV3-2) to TRBJ2-3; 16 positions agree with TRBD2. The J segment lost 4 bases and the V segment lost 3 bases, leaving 4 bases of the junction unmatched. The length of the CDR3 is 17 residues. Germline-derived CDR1 and CDR2 are LGHDT and YNNKEL (reference sequence).

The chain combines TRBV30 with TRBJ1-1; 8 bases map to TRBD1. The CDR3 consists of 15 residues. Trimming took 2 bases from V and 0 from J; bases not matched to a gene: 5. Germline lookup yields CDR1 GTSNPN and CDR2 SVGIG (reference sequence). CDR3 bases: TGTGCCTGGAGTAAACAGGGGGTTATGAACACTGAAGCTTTCTTT. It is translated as CAWSKQGVMNTEAFF.

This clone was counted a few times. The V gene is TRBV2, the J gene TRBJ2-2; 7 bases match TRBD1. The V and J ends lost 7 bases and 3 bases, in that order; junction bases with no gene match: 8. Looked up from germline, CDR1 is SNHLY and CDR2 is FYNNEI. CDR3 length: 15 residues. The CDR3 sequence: CASNRGLEDTGELFF. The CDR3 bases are TGTGCCAGCAATAGGGGGCTGGAGGACACCGGGGAGCTGTTTTTT. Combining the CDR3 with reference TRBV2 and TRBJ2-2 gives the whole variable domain EPEVTQTPSHQVTQMGQEVILRCVPISNHLYFYWYRQILGQKVEFLVSFYNNEISEKSEIFDDQFSVERPDGSNFTLKIRSTKLEDSAMYFCASNRGLEDTGELFFGEGSRLTVL.

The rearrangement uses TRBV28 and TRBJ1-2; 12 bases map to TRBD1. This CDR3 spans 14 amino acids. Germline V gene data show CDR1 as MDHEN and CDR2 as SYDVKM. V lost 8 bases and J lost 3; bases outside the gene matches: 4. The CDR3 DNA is TGTGCCAGCTGGGGACAGGGGGCTTACTATGGCTACACCTTC. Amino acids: CASWGQGAYYGYTF.

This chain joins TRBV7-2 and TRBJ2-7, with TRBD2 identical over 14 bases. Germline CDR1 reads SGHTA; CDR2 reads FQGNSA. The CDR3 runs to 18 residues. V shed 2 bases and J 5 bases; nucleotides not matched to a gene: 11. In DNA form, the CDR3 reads TGTGCCAGCAGCTTACAATCCGGGACTAGCGGGAGCGGAAACGAGCAGTACTTC. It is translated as CASSLQSGTSGSGNEQYF.

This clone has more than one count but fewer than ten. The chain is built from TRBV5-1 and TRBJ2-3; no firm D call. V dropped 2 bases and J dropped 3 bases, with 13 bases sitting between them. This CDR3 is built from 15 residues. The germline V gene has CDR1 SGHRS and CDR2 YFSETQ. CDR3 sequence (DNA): TGCGCCAGCAGCTTCGTAGGAGACCGAACAGATACGCAGTATTTT. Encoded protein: CASSFVGDRTDTQYF.

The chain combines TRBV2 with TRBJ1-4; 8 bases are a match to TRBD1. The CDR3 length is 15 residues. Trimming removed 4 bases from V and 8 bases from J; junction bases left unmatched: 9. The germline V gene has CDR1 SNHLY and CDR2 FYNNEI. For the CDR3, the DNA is TGTGCCAGCAGTGTCCCCGCAGGGGGCCGGGAAAAACTGTTTTTT. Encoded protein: CASSVPAGGREKLFF.

CDR3 loop: CASSQPMTGTYEQYF. For the CDR3, the DNA is TGTGCCAGCAGCCAACCTATGACAGGGACCTACGAGCAGTACTTC. This chain joins TRBV6-5 and TRBJ2-7, with TRBD1 identical over 7 bases. V shed 6 bases, J shed 2 bases, and the junction held 10 bases outside the gene matches. CDR1 and CDR2 (germline): MNHEY, SVGAGI. The CDR3 totals 15 residues.

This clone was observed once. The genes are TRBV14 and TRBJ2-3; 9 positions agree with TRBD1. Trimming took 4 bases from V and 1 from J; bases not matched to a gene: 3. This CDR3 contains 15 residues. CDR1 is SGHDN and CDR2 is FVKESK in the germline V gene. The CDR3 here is CASSPRDRGTDTQYF. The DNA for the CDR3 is TGTGCCAGCAGCCCCCGGGACAGGGGCACAGATACGCAGTATTTT.

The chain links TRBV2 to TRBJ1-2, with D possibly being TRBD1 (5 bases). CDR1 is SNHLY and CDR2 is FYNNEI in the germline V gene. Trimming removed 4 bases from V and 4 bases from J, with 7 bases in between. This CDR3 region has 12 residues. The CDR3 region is CASSVQAYGYTF. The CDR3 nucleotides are TGTGCCAGCAGTGTACAGGCCTATGGCTACACCTTC.

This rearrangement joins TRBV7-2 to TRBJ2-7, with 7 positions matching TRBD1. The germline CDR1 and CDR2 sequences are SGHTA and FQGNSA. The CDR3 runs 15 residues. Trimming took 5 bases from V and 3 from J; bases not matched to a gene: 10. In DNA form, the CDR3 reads TGTGCCAGCAGCCCGCAGACAGGGAATCTCTACGAGCAGTACTTC. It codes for CASSPQTGNLYEQYF.

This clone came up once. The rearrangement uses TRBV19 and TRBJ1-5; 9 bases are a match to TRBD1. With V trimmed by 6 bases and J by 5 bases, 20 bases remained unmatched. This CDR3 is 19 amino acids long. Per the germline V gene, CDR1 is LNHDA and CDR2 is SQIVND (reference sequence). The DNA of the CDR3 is TGTGCCAGTAGATTCAAGTCCGGGACAGGGAGGATGGGGGATCAGCCCCAGCATTTT. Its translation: CASRFKSGTGRMGDQPQHF.

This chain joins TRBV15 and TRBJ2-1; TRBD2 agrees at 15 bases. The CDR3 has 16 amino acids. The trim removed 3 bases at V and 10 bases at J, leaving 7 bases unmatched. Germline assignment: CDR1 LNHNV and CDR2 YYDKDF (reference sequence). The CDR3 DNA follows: TGTGCCACCAGCAGGGGGACTAGCGGGAGGTCGAACGAGCAGTTCTTC. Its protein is CATSRGTSGRSNEQFF. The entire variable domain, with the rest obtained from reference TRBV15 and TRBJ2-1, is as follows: DAMVIQNPRYQVTQFGKPVTLSCSQTLNHNVMYWYQQKSSQAPKLLFHYYDKDFNNEADTPDNFQSRRPNTSFCFLDIRSPGLGDTAMYLCATSRGTSGRSNEQFFGPGTRLTVL.

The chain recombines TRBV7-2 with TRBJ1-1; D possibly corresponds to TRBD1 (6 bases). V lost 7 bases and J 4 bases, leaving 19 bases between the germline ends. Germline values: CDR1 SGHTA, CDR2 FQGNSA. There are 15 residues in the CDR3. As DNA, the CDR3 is TGTGCCAGCAACCAACAGGGTCCCGTGAGCACTGAAGCTTTCTTT. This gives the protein CASNQQGPVSTEAFF.

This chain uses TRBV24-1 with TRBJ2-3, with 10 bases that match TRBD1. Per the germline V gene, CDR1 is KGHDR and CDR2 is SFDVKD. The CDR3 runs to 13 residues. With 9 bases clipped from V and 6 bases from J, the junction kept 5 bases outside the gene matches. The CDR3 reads CATGTGAWDTQYF. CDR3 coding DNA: TGTGCCACCGGGACAGGGGCCTGGGATACGCAGTATTTT.